A selection of T cell receptor beta chains follows, all from one sample in a study of quantifying T cell responses using KT2 cells. In TCRdb, the UMI-ligation and nested PCR reads were re-called with MiXCR into one record per CDR3 protein. The sample has 52,000 or so distinct CDR3 sequences; around 12% are singletons. The sequenced sample consisted of PBMCs spiked with cells of the T cell clone KT2. The origin of the receptors is a human donor. Each CDR3 is given with its conserved first and last residue. The D gene is left open where the match is weak. Expanded clones are given a class, and other clones once, few, many or no size at all.

CASSLGQPNSPLHF,TGTGCCAGCAGCTTAGGACAGCCTAATTCACCCCTCCACTTT,NA,TRBV7-3,TRBJ1-6,NA
CAIRGGEQYF,TGTGCCATCAGAGGCGGCGAGCAGTACTTC,NA,TRBV2,TRBJ2-7,few
CASSEYKVTGLDPEAFF,TGTGCCAGCAGTGAATATAAAGTGACAGGGTTGGACCCTGAAGCTTTCTTT,TRBD1,TRBV25-1,TRBJ1-1,NA
CASIGRDRSSYEQYF,TGTGCCAGCATAGGCCGGGACAGGTCCTCCTACGAGCAGTACTTC,TRBD1,TRBV6-6,TRBJ2-7,NA
CASSFRSRDRGRWSAKNIQYF,TGTGCCAGCAGTTTCCGCTCCCGGGACAGGGGGCGTTGGAGCGCCAAAAACATTCAGTACTTC,TRBD1,TRBV27,TRBJ2-4,NA
CASSLKGMDYGYTF,TGTGCCAGCAGTTTAAAGGGAATGGACTATGGCTACACCTTC,NA,TRBV12-3/TRBV12-4,TRBJ1-2,few
CASSQGDGLYF,TGTGCCAGCAGCCAGGGGGACGGATTATATTTT,NA,TRBV4-2,TRBJ1-3,NA
CATQLAGGNTDTQYF,TGTGCCACTCAACTAGCGGGGGGGAACACAGATACGCAGTATTTT,TRBD2,TRBV25-1,TRBJ2-3,many
CASSYDGNEQFF,TGTGCCAGCAGTTACGACGGCAATGAGCAGTTCTTC,NA,TRBV6-5,TRBJ2-1,NA
CASSGSLANEQFF,TGTGCCAGCAGTGGGTCCCTAGCAAATGAGCAGTTCTTC,NA,TRBV2,TRBJ2-1,few
CASSADYGYTF,TGTGCCAGCAGCGCAGACTATGGCTACACCTTC,NA,TRBV2,TRBJ1-2,few
CASRVLTNTEAFF,TGTGCCAGCAGGGTTCTTACGAACACTGAAGCTTTCTTT,NA,TRBV28,TRBJ1-1,NA
CASSTDSYNQPQHF,TGTGCCAGCAGCACGGACAGCTACAATCAGCCCCAGCATTTT,NA,TRBV7-8,TRBJ1-5,few
CASSEEQRESNSPLHF,TGTGCCAGCAGTGAAGAACAAAGAGAGAGCAATTCACCCCTCCACTTT,NA,TRBV2,TRBJ1-6,NA
CASSPFWGAGVGSNQPQHF,TGTGCCAGCAGCCCCTTTTGGGGGGCGGGGGTTGGTAGCAATCAGCCCCAGCATTTT,NA,TRBV4-2,TRBJ1-5,many
CASSLLENTIYF,TGTGCCAGCAGCCTTCTCGAGAACACCATATATTTT,NA,TRBV14,TRBJ1-3,few
CSASPRVTGNTIYF,TGCAGTGCTAGCCCAAGGGTGACTGGAAACACCATATATTTT,NA,TRBV20-1,TRBJ1-3,few
CASSSQQDPSTDTQYF,TGCGCCAGCAGCTCCCAACAGGATCCTAGCACAGATACGCAGTATTTT,NA,TRBV5-1,TRBJ2-3,many
CSARDFRDGGSEQFF,TGCAGTGCTAGAGACTTTCGGGACGGTGGGAGTGAGCAGTTCTTC,NA,TRBV20-1,TRBJ2-1,few
CASSYGQGDSPLHF,TGTGCCAGCAGCTATGGACAGGGTGATTCACCCCTCCACTTT,TRBD1,TRBV3-1,TRBJ1-6,NA
CSVKGTLWGSEAFF,TGCAGCGTTAAGGGAACCCTATGGGGCAGTGAAGCTTTCTTT,NA,TRBV29-1,TRBJ1-1,NA
CASTPGWGLNTEAFF,TGTGCCAGCACCCCCGGATGGGGATTGAACACTGAAGCTTTCTTT,NA,TRBV7-8,TRBJ1-1,few
CASSQGWGIYEQYF,TGTGCCAGCAGCCAAGGTTGGGGGATCTACGAGCAGTACTTC,NA,TRBV14,TRBJ2-7,many